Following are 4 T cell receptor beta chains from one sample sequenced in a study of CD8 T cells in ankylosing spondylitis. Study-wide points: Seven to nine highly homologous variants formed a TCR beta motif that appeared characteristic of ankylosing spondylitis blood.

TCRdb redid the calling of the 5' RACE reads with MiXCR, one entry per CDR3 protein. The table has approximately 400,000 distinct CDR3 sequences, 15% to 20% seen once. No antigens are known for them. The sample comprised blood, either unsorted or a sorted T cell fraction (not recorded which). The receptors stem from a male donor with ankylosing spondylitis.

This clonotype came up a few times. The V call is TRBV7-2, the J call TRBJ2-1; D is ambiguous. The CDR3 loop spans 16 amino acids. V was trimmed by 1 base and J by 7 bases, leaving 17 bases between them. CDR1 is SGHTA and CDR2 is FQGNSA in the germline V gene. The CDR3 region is CASSLGAVLGGNEQFF. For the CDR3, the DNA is TGTGCCAGCAGCTTAGGGGCTGTCCTGGGTGGGAATGAGCAGTTCTTC.

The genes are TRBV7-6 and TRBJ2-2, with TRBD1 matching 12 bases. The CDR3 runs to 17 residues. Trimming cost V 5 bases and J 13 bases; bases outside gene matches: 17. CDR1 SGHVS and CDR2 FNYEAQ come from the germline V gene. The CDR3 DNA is TGTGCCAGCAGCCGTCCCGGGACAGGGGGCGATCCCGGTGGGCTGTTTTTT. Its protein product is CASSRPGTGGDPGGLFF.

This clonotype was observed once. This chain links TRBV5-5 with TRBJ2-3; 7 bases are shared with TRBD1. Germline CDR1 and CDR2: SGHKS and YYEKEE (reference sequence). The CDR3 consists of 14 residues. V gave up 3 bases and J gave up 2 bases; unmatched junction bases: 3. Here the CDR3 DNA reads TGTGCCAGCAGCTGGGGACAGTACACAGATACGCAGTATTTT. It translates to CASSWGQYTDTQYF.

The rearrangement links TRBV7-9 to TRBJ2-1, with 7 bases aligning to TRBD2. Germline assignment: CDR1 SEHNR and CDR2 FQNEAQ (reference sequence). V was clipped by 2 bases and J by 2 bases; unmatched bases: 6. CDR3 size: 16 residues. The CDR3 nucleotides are TGTGCCAGCAGCTTAATCACGGGACTAACCTACAATGAGCAGTTCTTC. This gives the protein CASSLITGLTYNEQFF. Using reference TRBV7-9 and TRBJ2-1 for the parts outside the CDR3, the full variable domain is DTGVSQNPRHKITKRGQNVTFRCDPISEHNRLYWYRQTLGQGPEFLTYFQNEAQLEKSRLLSDRFSAERPKGSFSTLEIQRTEQGDSAMYLCASSLITGLTYNEQFFGPGTRLTVL.